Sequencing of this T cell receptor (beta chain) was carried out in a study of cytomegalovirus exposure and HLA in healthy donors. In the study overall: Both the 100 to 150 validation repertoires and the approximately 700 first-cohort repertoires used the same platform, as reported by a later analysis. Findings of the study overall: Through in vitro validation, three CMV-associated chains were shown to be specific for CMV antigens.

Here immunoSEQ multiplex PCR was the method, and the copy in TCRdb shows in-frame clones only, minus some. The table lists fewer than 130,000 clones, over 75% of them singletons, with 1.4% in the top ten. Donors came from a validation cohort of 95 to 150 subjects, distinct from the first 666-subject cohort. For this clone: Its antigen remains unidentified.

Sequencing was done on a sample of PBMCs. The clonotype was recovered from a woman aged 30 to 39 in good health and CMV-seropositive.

The CDR3 DNA sequence: TGTGCCAGCGCCGGGACACCCTACGAGCAGTACTTC. Translation: CASAGTPYEQYF. The chain uses TRBV19 and TRBJ2-7; possible D gene TRBD1, 6 bases. V was pared by 9 bases and J by 2 bases, with 11 bases between. Germline values: CDR1 LNHDA, CDR2 SQIVND (reference sequence). CDR3 length equals 12 residues.